The 10 T cell receptor beta chains below were found in one sample sequenced in a study of blood T cell repertoires in COVID-19. The method was immunoSEQ multiplex PCR; TCRdb's version includes in-frame clones alone and lacks a portion of them. The repertoire holds some 50,000 clones, with 86% as singletons. The specimen was peripheral blood. The origin of the receptors is a woman aged 60-75 years with acute or convalescent COVID-19.

V and J are TRBV3-1 (or the pseudogene TRBV3-2) and TRBJ2-5; 7 bases line up with TRBD2. Germline CDR1 and CDR2: LGHDT and YNNKEL (reference sequence). With 5 bases clipped from V and 5 bases from J, the junction kept 8 bases outside the gene matches. The CDR3 sequence is 14 residues long. The CDR3 nucleotides are TGTGCCAGCAGCGGGGGGGGGAACTCCGAGACCCAGTACTTC. Encoded protein: CASSGGGNSETQYF.

The V and J genes are TRBV1 and TRBJ2-3; TRBD2, the D gene given by the table, was not confirmed from the DNA. TRBV1 is assigned pseudogene status. This CDR3 is built from 18 residues. The CDR3 DNA sequence: TGCACCAGCAGCCAAGAGACGTCCGGACTAGCGGGGTCAGATACGCAGTATTTT. Protein sequence: CTSSQETSGLAGSDTQYF.

The chain couples TRBV5-6 to TRBJ1-2; D uncertain. Germline-derived CDR1 and CDR2 are SGHDT and YYEEEE. V lost 3 bases, J lost 0 bases, and 6 bases lay in between. This CDR3 has 13 residues. The CDR3 DNA follows: TGTGCCAGCAGCTATTCTACTAACTATGGCTACACCTTC. Translating it yields CASSYSTNYGYTF.

This clone was recorded a few times. This chain uses TRBV18 with TRBJ1-2, with D perhaps matching TRBD1 (6 bases). This CDR3 has 13 residues. In germline, CDR1 is KGHSH, CDR2 LQKENI. V was cut by 3 bases and J by 8 bases, with 13 bases left in between. The CDR3 sequence is CASSPVQGNGYTF. The CDR3 coding sequence is TGTGCCAGCTCACCGGTGCAGGGGAACGGCTACACCTTC.

This chain links TRBV19 with TRBJ1-3; D is ambiguous. CDR1 and CDR2 from the germline V gene are LNHDA and SQIVND (reference sequence). CDR3 length: 15 residues. With 2 bases removed from V and 0 bases from J, the gap between germline ends came to 8 bases. The CDR3 DNA reads as TGTGCCAGTAGTATAAGACGGAGCTCTGGAAACACCATATATTTT. Its protein is CASSIRRSSGNTIYF.

The chain combines TRBV19 with TRBJ1-4; D is possibly TRBD1 (5 bases). Trimming took 4 bases from V and 0 from J, leaving 9 bases between them. Germline loops: CDR1 LNHDA, CDR2 SQIVND (reference sequence). The CDR3 has 15 residues. This chain's CDR3 is CASSRQRATNEKLFF. The CDR3 nucleotides are TGTGCCAGTAGTAGACAGCGTGCAACTAATGAAAAACTGTTTTTT.

The chain carries TRBV20-1 and TRBJ1-5; 7 positions agree with TRBD1. In germline, CDR1 is DFQATT, CDR2 SNEGSKA (reference sequence). The CDR3 loop spans 15 amino acids. With V trimmed by 3 bases and J by 2 bases, 7 bases remained unmatched. The CDR3 nucleotides read TGCAGTGCTAGTCAGGGGGTAAGTGGCAATCAGCCCCAGCATTTT. It translates to CSASQGVSGNQPQHF.

V usage is TRBV30 and J usage is TRBJ1-5; D is possibly TRBD1 (6 bases). Trimming left V 3 bases short and J 6 bases short, with 18 bases between. Germline CDR1 is GTSNPN and CDR2 is SVGIG (reference sequence). The CDR3 has 15 amino acids. Here the CDR3 reads CAWSTGTLGSQPQHF. The CDR3 DNA is TGTGCCTGGAGCACCGGGACACTAGGAAGTCAGCCCCAGCATTTT.

The CDR3 loop is CASSLADFRQGRTEAFF. Written as DNA, the CDR3 is TGTGCCAGCAGCTTAGCAGACTTCAGACAGGGGAGGACTGAAGCTTTCTTT. The chain couples TRBV7-9 to TRBJ1-1, with 8 bases lining up with TRBD1. Trimming cost V 0 bases and J 5 bases; bases outside gene matches: 11. This CDR3 is 17 amino acids long. The germline V gene has CDR1 SEHNR and CDR2 FQNEAQ (reference sequence).

This clone was detected a few times. This sequence joins TRBV7-2 and TRBJ1-1; perhaps TRBD1 as D (5 bases). CDR1 and CDR2 from the germline V gene are SGHTA and FQGNSA. There are 14 residues in the CDR3. The ends were cut back, 2 bases at V and 3 bases at J, with 10 bases in the middle. In DNA form, the CDR3 reads TGTGCCAGCAGCTTAATTGACAGATACACTGAAGCTTTCTTT. It encodes CASSLIDRYTEAFF.